What follows are 19 T cell receptor beta chains derived from one specimen sequenced in a study of molecular identifiers for immune sequencing clone quantification. TCRdb independently ran MiXCR on the PCR reads; one entry per CDR3 protein. Of 600,000 to 650,000 distinct CDR3 sequences listed, roughly 21% are singletons. Material: naive CD8+ T cells from blood, with Jurkat cell RNA spiked in. Regarding subset: FACS-sorted CD8+CD4-CCR7+CD45RA+ naive T cells. These receptors originate from a human donor in good health. Some libraries in this study had Jurkat cell RNA spiked in.

Worth noting for this clonotype: This may arise from a read error, as a much more abundant clone is one base away. Because it lacks the conserved phenylalanine or tryptophan at the end, this CDR3 is likely a read error. The chain joins TRBV7-2 to TRBJ2-1; D possibly matches TRBD1 or TRBD2 (6 bases each). This CDR3 has 15 amino acids. CDR1 is SGHTA and CDR2 is FQGNSA in the germline V gene. V shed 4 bases and J shed 12 bases, with 22 bases lying between them. CDR3: CASSSERQGTRGQFS. CDR3 in DNA: TGTGCCAGCAGCTCTGAGCGTCAGGGGACTCGGGGGCAGTTCTCC.

In the case of this clonotype: Since a much larger clone is just one base distant, this may be a read error. V and J are TRBV27 and TRBJ1-5; 7 nucleotides agree with TRBD1. This CDR3 contains 13 residues. Per germline, CDR1 MNHEY and CDR2 SMNVEV (reference sequence). The CDR3 is CATGTASNRPQHF. The CDR3 nucleotides read TGTGCCACCGGGACAGCTAGCAATCGGCCCCAGCATTTT.

This clonotype was seen at least ten times. The chain links TRBV24-1 to TRBJ2-2; maybe TRBD2 (5 bases). Looked up from germline, CDR1 is KGHDR and CDR2 is SFDVKD. Trimming left V 4 bases short and J 5 bases short, with 13 bases between. The CDR3 runs 15 residues. This CDR3 is CATSEGGSGTGELFF. The DNA of the CDR3 is TGTGCCACCAGTGAGGGTGGGAGCGGTACCGGGGAGCTGTTTTTT.

In its sample, this clonotype was seen a few times. The V call is TRBV12-3 or TRBV12-4, the J call TRBJ2-2, with D tentatively TRBD1 (6 bases). The CDR3 is made up of 13 amino acids. V was cut by 4 bases and J by 7 bases, with 10 bases left in between. CDR3 loop: CASSSQGIGELFF. For the CDR3, the DNA is TGTGCCAGCAGTTCCCAGGGGATCGGGGAGCTGTTTTTT.

Many counts were recorded for this clonotype. V and J are TRBV7-3 and TRBJ2-3, with D perhaps given as TRBD1 or TRBD2 (7 bases each). CDR1 and CDR2 from the germline V gene are SGHTA and FQGTGA. This CDR3 region has 15 residues. V lost 7 bases, J lost 4 bases, and 18 bases lay in between. The CDR3 reads CASTARGGESDTQYF. The CDR3, as DNA: TGTGCCAGCACCGCCAGGGGGGGAGAGTCAGATACGCAGTATTTT. Full variable domain (outside the CDR3, taken from reference TRBV7-3 and TRBJ2-3): GAGVSQTPSNKVTEKGKYVELRCDPISGHTALYWYRQSLGQGPEFLIYFQGTGAADDSGLPNDRFFAVRPEGSVSTLKIQRTERGDSAVYLCASTARGGESDTQYFGPGTRLTVL.

This clonotype was counted many times. The genes are TRBV7-9 and TRBJ2-7, with 11 nucleotides matching TRBD1. Per the germline V gene, CDR1 is SEHNR and CDR2 is FQNEAQ (reference sequence). The CDR3 runs to 15 residues. J was trimmed by 5 bases and V by 4 bases; bases with no gene match: 7. CDR3 region: CASSSTDRGPDEQYF. The DNA for the CDR3 is TGTGCCAGCAGCTCCACGGACAGGGGGCCTGACGAGCAGTACTTC.

This clonotype has a count of ten or more. V usage is TRBV11-2 and J usage is TRBJ2-3, with D possibly being TRBD1 or TRBD2 (6 bases each). Trimming stripped 4 bases from V and 4 bases from J, with 12 bases between. Per the germline V gene, CDR1 is SGHAT and CDR2 is FQNNGV. The CDR3 length is 14 residues. CDR3 DNA sequence: TGTGCCAGCAGCTGGGTAGGGGGGCCAGATACGCAGTATTTT. This encodes CASSWVGGPDTQYF. Combining the CDR3 with reference TRBV11-2 and TRBJ2-3 gives the whole variable domain EAGVAQSPRYKIIEKRQSVAFWCNPISGHATLYWYQQILGQGPKLLIQFQNNGVVDDSQLPKDRFSAERLKGVDSTLKIQPAKLEDSAVYLCASSWVGGPDTQYFGPGTRLTVL.

About this clonotype itself: A much more abundant neighbour one base away suggests this may be a read error. The CDR3 sequence is CAGRLPLDSQETQYF. CDR3 DNA sequence: TGTGCCGGCAGGCTTCCCCTTGACAGCCAAGAGACCCAGTACTTC. V gene TRBV7-9 combines with J gene TRBJ2-5, with D possibly being TRBD1 (5 bases). This CDR3 contains 15 residues. Germline lookup yields CDR1 SEHNR and CDR2 FQNEAQ (reference sequence).

This clonotype was seen only a few times. CDR3 loop: CSARWGGAGGLETQYF. CDR3 bases: TGCAGTGCTAGATGGGGTGGAGCGGGAGGGTTGGAGACCCAGTACTTC. The chain links TRBV20-1 to TRBJ2-5; TRBD2 agrees at 10 bases. V was pared by 2 bases and J by 5 bases, with 11 bases of the junction left unmatched. This CDR3 has 16 residues. The germline V gene encodes CDR1 DFQATT and CDR2 SNEGSKA (reference sequence).

The V and J genes are TRBV7-9 and TRBJ2-1; TRBD1 might be the D (6 bases). CDR1 is SEHNR, CDR2 FQNEAQ, per germline (reference sequence). CDR3 length: 15 residues. Trimming removed 4 bases at V and 2 bases at J, with 12 bases between. The CDR3 region has the DNA TGTGCCAGCAGCTCCGGGACAAGTGCCTACAATGAGCAGTTCTTC. Translation gives CASSSGTSAYNEQFF.

This clonotype was recorded at least ten times. The rearrangement joins TRBV7-9 to TRBJ2-3; D perhaps matches TRBD2 (5 bases). Trimming took 0 bases from V and 4 from J, leaving 14 bases between them. The CDR3 runs to 16 residues. CDR1 and CDR2 from the germline V gene are SEHNR and FQNEAQ (reference sequence). Here the CDR3 reads CASSLARGPVADTQYF. CDR3 in DNA: TGTGCCAGCAGCTTAGCGCGAGGGCCTGTGGCAGATACGCAGTATTTT.

This clonotype came up many times. V gene TRBV6-4 combines with J gene TRBJ1-5; the D is unclear. Germline V gives CDR1 MRHNA, CDR2 SNTAGT. The CDR3 sequence is 14 residues long. Trimming removed 0 bases from V and 4 bases from J, with 7 bases in between. The CDR3, as DNA: TGTGCCAGCAGTGACTCGTACGGAAATCAGCCCCAGCATTTT. As protein: CASSDSYGNQPQHF.

Many counts were recorded for this clonotype. The J gene is TRBJ2-7, the V gene TRBV19; 10 bases agree with TRBD1. The CDR3 length is 15 residues. Trimming cost V 9 bases and J 2 bases; bases outside gene matches: 10. From germline, CDR1 is LNHDA and CDR2 SQIVND (reference sequence). The CDR3 sequence: CASSLGTGETYEQYF. For the CDR3, the DNA is TGTGCCAGCTCCCTCGGGACAGGGGAGACCTACGAGCAGTACTTC.

This clonotype was seen ten or more times. This chain joins TRBV4-1 and TRBJ1-5; the D is unclear. Germline CDR1 MGHRA, CDR2 YSYEKL. Trimming took 0 bases from V and 6 from J, leaving 15 bases between them. The CDR3 length is 16 residues. The chain's CDR3 is CASSQDRGIYVQPQHF. CDR3 DNA: TGCGCCAGCAGCCAAGATAGAGGCATCTACGTTCAGCCCCAGCATTTT.

This clonotype was found many times. The rearrangement joins TRBV7-9 to TRBJ1-5; 7 bases line up with TRBD1. CDR1 is SEHNR and CDR2 is FQNEAQ in the germline V gene (reference sequence). The CDR3 is made up of 14 amino acids. Unmatched junction bases numbered 2, after V lost 1 base and J lost 5 bases. Here the CDR3 reads CASSLGQGHQPQHF. The CDR3 bases are TGTGCCAGCAGCTTAGGACAGGGCCATCAGCCCCAGCATTTT.

This clonotype was picked up many times. The rearrangement links TRBV4-3 to TRBJ2-7; D not certain. The CDR3 has 14 residues. V lost 4 bases and J lost 4, with 14 bases in between. Germline V CDR1 and CDR2: LGHNA, YSLEER. CDR3 sequence (DNA): TGCGCCAGCAGCCCGGACCAAACGAGGTACGAGCAGTACTTC. This codes for CASSPDQTRYEQYF.

This clonotype was detected many times. V gene TRBV6-5 combines with J gene TRBJ2-3; D unresolved. The V end was cut by 4 bases, the J end by 0 bases, with 11 bases between. The germline V gene encodes CDR1 MNHEY and CDR2 SVGAGI. The CDR3 totals 15 residues. Written as DNA, the CDR3 is TGTGCCAGCAGTTCCCTGGCCCCTAGCACAGATACGCAGTATTTT. Translated: CASSSLAPSTDTQYF.

The chain couples TRBV21-1 to TRBJ2-5; TRBD2 is the table's D call and was not checked against the DNA. TRBV21-1 is a recognized pseudogene. The CDR3 length is 17 residues. The CDR3 DNA is TGTGCCTGCAGCGTGACGGTCCTAGCGGGACTTCAAGAGACCCAGTACTTC. Translation gives CACSVTVLAGLQETQYF.

The V and J genes are TRBV27 and TRBJ2-7, with 7 nucleotides matching TRBD2. The V gene end was trimmed by 7 bases and the J gene end by 4 bases; junction bases not matched to a gene: 7. Germline V gives CDR1 MNHEY, CDR2 SMNVEV (reference sequence). The CDR3 consists of 13 residues. The CDR3 DNA reads TGTGCCAGCACAATAACGGGAGGTTACGAGCAGTACTTC. Encoded protein: CASTITGGYEQYF.